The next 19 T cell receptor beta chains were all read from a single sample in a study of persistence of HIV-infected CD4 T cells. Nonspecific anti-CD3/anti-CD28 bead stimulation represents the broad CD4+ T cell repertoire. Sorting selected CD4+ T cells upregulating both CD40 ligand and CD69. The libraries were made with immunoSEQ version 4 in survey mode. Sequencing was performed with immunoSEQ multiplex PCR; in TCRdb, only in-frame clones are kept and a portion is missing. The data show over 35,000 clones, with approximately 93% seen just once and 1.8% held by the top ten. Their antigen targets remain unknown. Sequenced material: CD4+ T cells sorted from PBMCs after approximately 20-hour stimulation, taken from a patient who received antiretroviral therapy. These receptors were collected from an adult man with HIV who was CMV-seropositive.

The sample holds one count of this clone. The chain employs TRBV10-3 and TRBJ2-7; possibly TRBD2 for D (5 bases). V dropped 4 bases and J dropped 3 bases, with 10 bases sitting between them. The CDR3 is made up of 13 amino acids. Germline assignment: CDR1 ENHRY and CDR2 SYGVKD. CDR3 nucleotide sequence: TGTGCCATCAGTGTTATAGGGAGCTACGAGCAGTACTTC. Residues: CAISVIGSYEQYF.

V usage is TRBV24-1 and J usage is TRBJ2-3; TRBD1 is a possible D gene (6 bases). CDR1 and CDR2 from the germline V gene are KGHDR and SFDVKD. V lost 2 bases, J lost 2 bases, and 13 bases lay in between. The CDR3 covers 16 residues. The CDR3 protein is CATSDSRDKTTDTQYF. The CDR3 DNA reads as TGTGCCACCAGTGATTCCCGGGACAAGACCACAGATACGCAGTATTTT.

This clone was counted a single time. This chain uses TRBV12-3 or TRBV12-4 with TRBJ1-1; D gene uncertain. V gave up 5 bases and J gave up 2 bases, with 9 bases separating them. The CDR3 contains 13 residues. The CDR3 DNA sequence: TGTGCCAGCAGTCAGGACGGAAACACTGAAGCTTTCTTT. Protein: CASSQDGNTEAFF.

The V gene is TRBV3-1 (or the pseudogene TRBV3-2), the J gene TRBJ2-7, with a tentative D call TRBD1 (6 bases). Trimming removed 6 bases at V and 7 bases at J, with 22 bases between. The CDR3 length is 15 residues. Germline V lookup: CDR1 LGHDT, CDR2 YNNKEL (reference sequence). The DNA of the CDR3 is TGTGCCAGCAGTGACCGGGACACCTCCCTCGGGGAGCAGTACTTC. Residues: CASSDRDTSLGEQYF.

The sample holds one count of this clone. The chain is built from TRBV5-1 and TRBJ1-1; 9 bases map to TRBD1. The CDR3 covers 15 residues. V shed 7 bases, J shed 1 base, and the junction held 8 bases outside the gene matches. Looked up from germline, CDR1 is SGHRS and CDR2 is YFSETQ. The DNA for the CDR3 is TGCGCCAGCGGATCACAGGGGGCAGGGAACACTGAAGCTTTCTTT. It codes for CASGSQGAGNTEAFF. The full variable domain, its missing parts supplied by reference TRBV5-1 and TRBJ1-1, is KAGVTQTPRYLIKTRGQQVTLSCSPISGHRSVSWYQQTPGQGLQFLFEYFSETQRNKGNFPGRFSGRQFSNSRSEMNVSTLELGDSALYLCASGSQGAGNTEAFFGQGTRLTVV.

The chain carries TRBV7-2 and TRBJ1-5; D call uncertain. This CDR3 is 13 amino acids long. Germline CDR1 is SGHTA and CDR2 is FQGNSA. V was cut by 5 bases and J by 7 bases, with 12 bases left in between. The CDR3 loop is CASSTRTSQPQHF. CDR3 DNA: TGTGCCAGCAGCACCCGGACCAGCCAGCCCCAGCATTTT.

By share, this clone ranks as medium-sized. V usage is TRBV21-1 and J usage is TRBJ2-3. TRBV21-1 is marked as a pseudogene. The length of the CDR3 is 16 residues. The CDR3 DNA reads TGTGCCAGCAGCATTACCGGGACGACAAGCACAGATACGCAGTATTTT. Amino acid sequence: CASSITGTTSTDTQYF.

CDR3 in amino acids: CASSLEAGGRGRTDTQYF. CDR3 sequence (DNA): TGTGCCAGCAGCTTGGAAGCGGGGGGGCGGGGTCGCACAGATACGCAGTATTTT. The chain is built from TRBV5-4 and TRBJ2-3, with TRBD2 matching 10 bases. The V gene end was trimmed by 0 bases and the J gene end by 1 base; junction bases not matched to a gene: 8. CDR3 length equals 18 residues. Germline V lookup: CDR1 SGHNT, CDR2 YYREEE (reference sequence).

DNA of the CDR3: TGTGCCAGCAGCCGAGTAGGTTTAGTAGGTTCACCCCTCCACTTT. As protein: CASSRVGLVGSPLHF. The chain couples TRBV3-1 (or the pseudogene TRBV3-2) to TRBJ1-6; D is unresolved. Trimming shortened V by 4 bases and J by 9 bases, and 16 bases separated the two germline ends. The CDR3 covers 15 residues. CDR1 and CDR2 from the germline V gene are LGHDT and YNNKEL (reference sequence).

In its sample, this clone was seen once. Written as DNA, the CDR3 is TGTGCTAGTGTCCGGGATATCTCCTACGAGCAGTACTTC. The encoded protein is CASVRDISYEQYF. V gene TRBV12-5 combines with J gene TRBJ2-7, with D perhaps matching TRBD2 (5 bases). CDR1 is LGHNT, CDR2 FRNRAP, per germline. The length of the CDR3 is 13 residues. The V and J ends lost 7 bases and 0 bases respectively, with 10 bases between them.

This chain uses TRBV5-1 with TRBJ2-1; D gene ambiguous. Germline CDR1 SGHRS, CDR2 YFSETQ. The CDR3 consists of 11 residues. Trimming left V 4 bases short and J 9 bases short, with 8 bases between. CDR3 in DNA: TGCGCCAGCAGCCTCCCTGGTGAGCAGTTCTTC. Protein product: CASSLPGEQFF.

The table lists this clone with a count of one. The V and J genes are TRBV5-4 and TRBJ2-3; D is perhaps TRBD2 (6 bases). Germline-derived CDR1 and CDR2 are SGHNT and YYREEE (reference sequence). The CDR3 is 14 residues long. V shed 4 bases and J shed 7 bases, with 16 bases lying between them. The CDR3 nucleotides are TGTGCCAGCAGCGGGCGCAAGGAGGGGAATACGCAGTATTTT. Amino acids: CASSGRKEGNTQYF. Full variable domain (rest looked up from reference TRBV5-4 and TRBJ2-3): ETGVTQSPTHLIKTRGQQVTLRCSSQSGHNTVSWYQQALGQGPQFIFQYYREEENGRGNFPPRFSGLQFPNYSSELNVNALELDDSALYLCASSGRKEGNTQYFGPGTRLTVL.

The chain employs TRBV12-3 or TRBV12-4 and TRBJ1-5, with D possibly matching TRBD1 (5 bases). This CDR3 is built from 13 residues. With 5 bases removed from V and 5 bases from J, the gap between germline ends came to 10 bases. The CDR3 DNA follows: TGTGCCAGCAGTAGAGGGACGTATCAGCCCCAGCATTTT. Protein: CASSRGTYQPQHF.

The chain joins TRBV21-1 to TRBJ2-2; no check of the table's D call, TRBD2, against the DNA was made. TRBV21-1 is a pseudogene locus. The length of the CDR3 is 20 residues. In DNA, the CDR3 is TGTGCCAGCAGCAGCCACGGGACTAGCGGGGGGGGCGGAAGCACCGGGGAGCTGTTTTTT. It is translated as CASSSHGTSGGGGSTGELFF.

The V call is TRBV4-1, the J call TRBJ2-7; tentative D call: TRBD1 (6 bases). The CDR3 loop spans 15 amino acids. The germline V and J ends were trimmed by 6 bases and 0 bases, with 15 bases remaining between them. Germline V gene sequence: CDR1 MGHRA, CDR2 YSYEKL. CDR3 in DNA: TGCGCCAGCAGTGCCCGGGACAAGAGCTCCTACGAGCAGTACTTC. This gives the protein CASSARDKSSYEQYF.

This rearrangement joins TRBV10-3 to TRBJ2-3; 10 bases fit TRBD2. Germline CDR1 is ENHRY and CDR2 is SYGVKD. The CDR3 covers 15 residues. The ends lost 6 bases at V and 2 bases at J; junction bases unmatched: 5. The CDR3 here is CAISLSGGATDTQYF. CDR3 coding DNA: TGTGCCATCAGCCTAAGCGGGGGGGCCACAGATACGCAGTATTTT.

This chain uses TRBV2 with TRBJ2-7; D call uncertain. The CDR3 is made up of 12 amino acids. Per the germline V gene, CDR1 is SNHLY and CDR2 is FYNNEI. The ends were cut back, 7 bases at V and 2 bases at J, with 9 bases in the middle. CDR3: CASINRTYEQYF. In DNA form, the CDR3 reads TGTGCCAGCATTAACAGAACCTACGAGCAGTACTTC.

The CDR3 spells CASSWGQTRSATNEKLFF. The DNA of the CDR3 is TGTGCCAGCAGCTGGGGACAGACGAGATCGGCAACTAATGAAAAACTGTTTTTT. The chain joins TRBV5-6 to TRBJ1-4; 7 positions match TRBD1. Germline V CDR1 and CDR2: SGHDT, YYEEEE. Trimming removed 3 bases from V and 0 bases from J; junction bases left unmatched: 11. The CDR3 length is 18 residues.

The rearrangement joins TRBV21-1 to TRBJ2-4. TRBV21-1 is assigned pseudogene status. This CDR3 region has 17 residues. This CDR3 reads CASSKDYRKASKNIQYF. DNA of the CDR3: TGTGCCAGCAGCAAAGACTACAGAAAGGCCTCCAAAAACATTCAGTACTTC.